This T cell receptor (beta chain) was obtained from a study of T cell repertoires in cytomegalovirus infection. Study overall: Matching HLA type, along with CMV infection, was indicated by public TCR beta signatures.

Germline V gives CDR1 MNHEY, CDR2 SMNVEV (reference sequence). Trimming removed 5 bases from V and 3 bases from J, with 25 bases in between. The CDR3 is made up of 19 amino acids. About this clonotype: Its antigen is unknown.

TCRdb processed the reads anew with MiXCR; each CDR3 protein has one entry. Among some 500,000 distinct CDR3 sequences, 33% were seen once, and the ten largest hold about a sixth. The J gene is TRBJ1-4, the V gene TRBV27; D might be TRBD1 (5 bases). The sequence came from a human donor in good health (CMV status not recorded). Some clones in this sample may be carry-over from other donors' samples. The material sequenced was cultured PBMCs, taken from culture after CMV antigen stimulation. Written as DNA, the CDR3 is TGTGCCAGCAGTCCCGATTTGGCTCCCGGGACGTTTTCTAATGAAAAACTGTTTTTT. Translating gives CASSPDLAPGTFSNEKLFF.